These T cell receptor beta chains were read from a single sample in a study of PD-1 blockade in mismatch repair-deficient tumors. TCRdb keeps only in-frame clones here, not all; method: immunoSEQ multiplex PCR. The repertoire holds tens of thousands of clones, with approximately 84% as singletons. This sample comprised PBMCs, obtained before pembrolizumab treatment. These receptors came from an adult with mismatch repair-deficient cancer. Each CDR3 is given with its conserved first and last residue. The order of the fields is V gene, D gene, J gene, clone size, CDR3 DNA, CDR3 protein. A D gene is named only where the DNA matches it firmly. Clone size is shown for a subset of rows, as once, few, many or a class of expanded clone.

V gene: TRBV29-1; D gene: NA; J gene: TRBJ2-5; clone size: NA; CDR3 DNA: TGCAGCGTTGGCCGCGCGAGCCAAGAGACCCAGTACTTC; CDR3 protein: CSVGRASQETQYF
V gene: TRBV9; D gene: TRBD2; J gene: TRBJ2-5; clone size: NA; CDR3 DNA: TGTGCCAGCAGCGTAGAGGAAGGGACTAGCGGGTCCCCCTCCCAGTACTTC; CDR3 protein: CASSVEEGTSGSPSQYF
V gene: TRBV7-2; D gene: NA; J gene: TRBJ1-1; clone size: NA; CDR3 DNA: TGTGCCAGCAGCTCCGGGGGAGGTAGAACGGCTTTCTTT; CDR3 protein: CASSSGGGRTAFF
V gene: TRBV30; D gene: NA; J gene: TRBJ1-1; clone size: NA; CDR3 DNA: TGTGCCTGGACCATTGCAGGGAACACTGAAGCTTTCTTT; CDR3 protein: CAWTIAGNTEAFF
V gene: TRBV6-5; D gene: TRBD1; J gene: TRBJ2-7; clone size: medium-sized; CDR3 DNA: TGTGCCAGCAGCCAAAGTACAGGGGGCCACGAGCAGTACTTC; CDR3 protein: CASSQSTGGHEQYF
V gene: TRBV27; D gene: NA; J gene: TRBJ1-5; clone size: NA; CDR3 DNA: TGTGCCAGCAGCGACAGGAATAGCAATCAGCCCCAGCATTTT; CDR3 protein: CASSDRNSNQPQHF
V gene: TRBV11-2; D gene: NA; J gene: TRBJ2-1; clone size: NA; CDR3 DNA: TGTGCCAGCAGAAACGTTAGGGGTGGCTACAATGAGCAGTTCTTC; CDR3 protein: CASRNVRGGYNEQFF
V gene: TRBV15; D gene: NA; J gene: TRBJ2-3; clone size: NA; CDR3 DNA: TGTGCCACCAGCAGAGCGGTCGAAGATACGCAGTATTTT; CDR3 protein: CATSRAVEDTQYF
V gene: TRBV5-1; D gene: NA; J gene: TRBJ2-5; clone size: NA; CDR3 DNA: TGCGCCAGCAGCTTGGCCGGGACACCCTTGGAGACCCAGTACTTC; CDR3 protein: CASSLAGTPLETQYF
V gene: TRBV4-1; D gene: NA; J gene: TRBJ1-2; clone size: NA; CDR3 DNA: TGCGCCAGCAGCCAAGAGTTAGGGAGGAACTATGGCTACACCTTC; CDR3 protein: CASSQELGRNYGYTF
V gene: TRBV28; D gene: TRBD1; J gene: TRBJ1-5; clone size: NA; CDR3 DNA: TGTGCCAGCAGGAGACCTGAGGGGGCTCAGCCCCAGCATTTT; CDR3 protein: CASRRPEGAQPQHF
V gene: TRBV7-3; D gene: TRBD2; J gene: TRBJ2-3; clone size: NA; CDR3 DNA: TGTGCCAGCAGCCGCTGGGGTAGCGGGAGGTCCCTGGGCAGGGCAGATACGCAGTATTTT; CDR3 protein: CASSRWGSGRSLGRADTQYF
V gene: TRBV29-1; D gene: TRBD1; J gene: TRBJ2-5; clone size: NA; CDR3 DNA: TGCAGCGTTGAGGGGACAGTCAAAGGGGAGACCCAGTACTTC; CDR3 protein: CSVEGTVKGETQYF
V gene: TRBV28; D gene: TRBD1; J gene: TRBJ2-3; clone size: NA; CDR3 DNA: TGTGCCAGCAGTTCAGACAGGGCTAGGACAGATACGCAGTATTTT; CDR3 protein: CASSSDRARTDTQYF
V gene: TRBV11-2; D gene: TRBD2; J gene: TRBJ2-3; clone size: NA; CDR3 DNA: TGTGCCAGCAGCTTAGGACGGAGGCTAGCGGCTTCTGTTACGTATACGCAGTATTTT; CDR3 protein: CASSLGRRLAASVTYTQYF
V gene: TRBV28; D gene: NA; J gene: TRBJ1-2; clone size: NA; CDR3 DNA: TGTGCCAGCAAATATACAGGGCCCTATGGCTACACCTTC; CDR3 protein: CASKYTGPYGYTF
V gene: TRBV5-4; D gene: TRBD1; J gene: TRBJ1-2; clone size: NA; CDR3 DNA: TGTGCCAGCAGCTTACCCACCGGGACAGGGGATTTACTCTATGGCTACACCTTC; CDR3 protein: CASSLPTGTGDLLYGYTF
V gene: TRBV19; D gene: NA; J gene: TRBJ1-3; clone size: NA; CDR3 DNA: TGTGCCAGTAGTATTGTAGCAGGGGTACAGAACACCATATATTTT; CDR3 protein: CASSIVAGVQNTIYF
V gene: TRBV4-1; D gene: TRBD2; J gene: TRBJ2-7; clone size: NA; CDR3 DNA: TGCGCCAGCAGCCAAGGGCCTTTGTCCGGGCGCGGGAGCTCGTACGAGCAGTACTTC; CDR3 protein: CASSQGPLSGRGSSYEQYF
V gene: TRBV28; D gene: NA; J gene: TRBJ2-7; clone size: NA; CDR3 DNA: TGTGCCAGCAGTTCGCCTCGTAGCGGCTCCTACGAGCAGTACTTC; CDR3 protein: CASSSPRSGSYEQYF
V gene: TRBV7-8; D gene: TRBD2; J gene: TRBJ2-1; clone size: NA; CDR3 DNA: TGTGCCAGCAGCTTACCTTTTGCGGGAGGGGGGAATGAGCAGTTCTTC; CDR3 protein: CASSLPFAGGGNEQFF
V gene: TRBV7-2; D gene: NA; J gene: TRBJ2-1; clone size: NA; CDR3 DNA: TGTGCCAGCAGGGGGGAGGCGGTTGAGCAGTTCTTC; CDR3 protein: CASRGEAVEQFF
V gene: TRBV19; D gene: NA; J gene: TRBJ1-5; clone size: NA; CDR3 DNA: TGTGCCAGTACCGTTATAGGGGATAGCAATCAGCCCCAGCATTTT; CDR3 protein: CASTVIGDSNQPQHF
V gene: TRBV4-1; D gene: TRBD1; J gene: TRBJ2-7; clone size: few; CDR3 DNA: TGCGCCAGCCGTTCGACAGGGTCCAACTCCTACGAGCAGTACTTC; CDR3 protein: CASRSTGSNSYEQYF
V gene: TRBV2; D gene: NA; J gene: TRBJ1-2; clone size: NA; CDR3 DNA: TGTGCCAGCAGTGAAGCAGCAATCTATGGCTACACCTTC; CDR3 protein: CASSEAAIYGYTF
V gene: TRBV28; D gene: TRBD2; J gene: TRBJ2-1; clone size: NA; CDR3 DNA: TGTGCCAGCAGTTTGGCGGGAGAGGCTGAGCAGTTCTTC; CDR3 protein: CASSLAGEAEQFF
V gene: TRBV28; D gene: TRBD1; J gene: TRBJ2-1; clone size: NA; CDR3 DNA: TGTGCCAGCAGTTCCGACAGGGTATGGAATGAGCAGTTCTTC; CDR3 protein: CASSSDRVWNEQFF
V gene: TRBV27; D gene: NA; J gene: TRBJ2-1; clone size: NA; CDR3 DNA: TGTGCCAGCAGTTTCCATTCGAGTATGGTGGACAATGAGCAGTTCTTC; CDR3 protein: CASSFHSSMVDNEQFF
V gene: TRBV5-1; D gene: TRBD1; J gene: TRBJ2-5; clone size: NA; CDR3 DNA: TGCGCCAGCAGCTTGGCCGGGACAGGGCAGGAGACCCAGTACTTC; CDR3 protein: CASSLAGTGQETQYF
V gene: TRBV7-9; D gene: TRBD1; J gene: TRBJ2-7; clone size: NA; CDR3 DNA: TGTGCCAGCATCCCGTTGGGGACAGGGGGGAACGAGCAGTACTTC; CDR3 protein: CASIPLGTGGNEQYF
V gene: TRBV11-2; D gene: TRBD2; J gene: TRBJ2-7; clone size: few; CDR3 DNA: TGTGCCAGCAGCCTAACTAGCGGGAGCCCCTACGAGCAGTACTTC; CDR3 protein: CASSLTSGSPYEQYF
V gene: TRBV30; D gene: TRBD1; J gene: TRBJ2-3; clone size: once; CDR3 DNA: TGTGCCTGGCTAAATAACAGGGGGAGGACAGATACGCAGTATTTT; CDR3 protein: CAWLNNRGRTDTQYF
V gene: TRBV5-1; D gene: TRBD1; J gene: TRBJ1-6; clone size: NA; CDR3 DNA: TGCGCCAGCAGCTCGGACAGGGTTAATTCACCCCTCCACTTT; CDR3 protein: CASSSDRVNSPLHF
V gene: TRBV10-3; D gene: TRBD2; J gene: TRBJ2-7; clone size: NA; CDR3 DNA: TGTGCCATCAGTGAGTCGGGTAGCGGGAGGCCCAGCTCCTACGAGCAGTACTTC; CDR3 protein: CAISESGSGRPSSYEQYF
V gene: TRBV2; D gene: TRBD1; J gene: TRBJ1-4; clone size: NA; CDR3 DNA: TGTGCCAGCCACAGGGGTCGAGGGGAAAAACTGTTTTTT; CDR3 protein: CASHRGRGEKLFF
V gene: TRBV28; D gene: NA; J gene: TRBJ1-5; clone size: NA; CDR3 DNA: TGTGCCAGCAGTTTGGGAGGGAGGGGCAATCAGCCCCAGCATTTT; CDR3 protein: CASSLGGRGNQPQHF
V gene: TRBV27; D gene: TRBD2; J gene: TRBJ2-5; clone size: NA; CDR3 DNA: TGTGCCAGCAGTTCGCGCGGGGGAGTTCAAGAGACCCAGTACTTC; CDR3 protein: CASSSRGGVQETQYF
V gene: TRBV28; D gene: TRBD2; J gene: TRBJ2-5; clone size: NA; CDR3 DNA: TGTGCCAGGATTGAGCGGGAGGGCCTCCAAGAGACCCAGTACTTC; CDR3 protein: CARIEREGLQETQYF
V gene: TRBV9; D gene: TRBD2; J gene: TRBJ2-1; clone size: NA; CDR3 DNA: TGTGCCAGCAGCGTAGTCCCCGGACTAGCGTCCAACCCCATGTTCTTC; CDR3 protein: CASSVVPGLASNPMFF
V gene: TRBV27; D gene: TRBD1; J gene: TRBJ1-2; clone size: NA; CDR3 DNA: TGTGCCAGCAGTTCCTGGAGGGACAGGGCGGGCTACACCTTC; CDR3 protein: CASSSWRDRAGYTF
V gene: TRBV7-6; D gene: TRBD1; J gene: TRBJ2-2; clone size: NA; CDR3 DNA: TGTGCCAGCACCCCAGGGACAGGCCGATTTAGACGTCCCGGGGAGCTGTTTTTT; CDR3 protein: CASTPGTGRFRRPGELFF
V gene: TRBV2; D gene: NA; J gene: TRBJ1-3; clone size: NA; CDR3 DNA: TGTGCCAGCAGTGAAGTATATACCGACAGTTCTGGAAACACCATATATTTT; CDR3 protein: CASSEVYTDSSGNTIYF
V gene: TRBV7-6; D gene: NA; J gene: TRBJ2-2; clone size: NA; CDR3 DNA: TGTGCCAGCAGCCCGGACTCTTTCAACACCGGGGAGCTGTTTTTT; CDR3 protein: CASSPDSFNTGELFF
V gene: TRBV15; D gene: NA; J gene: TRBJ1-4; clone size: NA; CDR3 DNA: TGTGCCACCAGCAGAGGGGGACAATCTAATGAAAAACTGTTTTTT; CDR3 protein: CATSRGGQSNEKLFF
V gene: TRBV28; D gene: TRBD1; J gene: TRBJ1-5; clone size: once; CDR3 DNA: TGTGCCAGCAGCTCCCCCGGGACAGGGCTTCAGCCCCAGCATTTT; CDR3 protein: CASSSPGTGLQPQHF
V gene: TRBV15; D gene: NA; J gene: TRBJ1-2; clone size: once; CDR3 DNA: TGTGCCACCAGCAGAGATCCGGTCGGACAGCATTATGGCTACACCTTC; CDR3 protein: CATSRDPVGQHYGYTF
V gene: TRBV19; D gene: NA; J gene: TRBJ2-6; clone size: NA; CDR3 DNA: TGTGCCAGTAGTCCAAACAGGGCTGGGGCCAACGTCCTGACTTTC; CDR3 protein: CASSPNRAGANVLTF